The present T cell receptor (beta chain) was sequenced within a study of shared clonotypes between healthy human individuals (dated by TCRdb to the early 2020s). Looking at the study overall: The cohort comprised two women and a few men aged 18 to 49 years. To estimate repertoire size and how much clonotype sharing occurs between individuals, the study deeply sequenced the blood TCR repertoires of about 5 healthy adults. Per donor, leukapheresis produced somewhere between about 0.85 and 10 billion PBMCs. To increase sequencing depth and limit assay-specific biases, TCR repertoire library preparation and sequencing were carried out by different laboratories using diverse techniques.

From the cysteine through the phenylalanine, the CDR3 covers 17 amino acids. The DNA shown is the 51-base CDR3, in frame from base 1. V gives up 4 bases and J gives up 1 base, and the segment between their germline ends measures 16 bases. According to the germline V gene, CDR1 reads MNHNS and CDR2 reads SASEGT. In regard to this clone: Its target antigen remains unknown. No per-base quality is available; no much larger clone lies one base away.

Using the deep immunoSEQ assay, TCR CDR3 regions were amplified from genomic DNA by multiplex PCR. For each cell subset, the extracted genomic DNA was distributed evenly across all wells of several immunoSEQ 96-well plates, and each plate served as one replicate. For unsorted PBMC, around 290 ng of genomic DNA, equivalent to around 30,000 T cell genomes, went into each replicate PCR. Ten immunoSEQ deep assay plates were used to sequence unsorted PBMC genomic DNA. Purified libraries were quantified with a Qubit 3.0 fluorometer, sized on a Bioanalyzer 2100, and re-quantified with the KAPA Library Quantification kit. A separate single-read 150-cycle Illumina NextSeq 550 flow cell was used to sequence each immunoSEQ 96-well plate. In the original analysis: Because only junctional sequences without quality scores were contained in the immunoSEQ output, filtering matching that applied to full-length reads could not be performed. Sequences were annotated with PyIR, a Python wrapper for IgBLAST v1.9, using IMGT germline references to assign V/J genes and CDR3. Reads with weak V/J assignments (E-value above 1e-6), missing CDR3, stop codons, out-of-frame junctions, or ambiguous translated residues were removed. V3J clonotypes were defined by identical inferred V gene, J gene, and CDR3 amino acid sequence. To compute the percentage overlap between repertoires, the number of shared unique clonotypes was divided by the size of the smaller repertoire. Richness of each repertoire was evaluated using RTK rarefaction, the Chao1 estimator, and Recon v2.1 estimates of unobserved clonotypes. TCRdb provides this immuneACCESS table in a form limited to in-frame rearrangements. Some clones are lacking; in checked studies, under half of them reflect an unresolved V gene, and why the rest are absent is not known. That table gives V, J and clone size, and the DNA gave D and trimming. This sample holds some 470,000 clones; 76% were observed only once. The ten biggest clones cover roughly 13% of the sample.

The donors were healthy, HIV-negative adults who had no recently reported acute infections or vaccinations. All donors were Caucasian adults living in Nashville, Tennessee, USA. For unsorted samples, around 90 million PBMCs were counted, and genomic DNA was extracted using the QIAamp DNA Blood Mini kit. Blood was collected by leukapheresis, and PBMCs were isolated by Ficoll-Histopaque density gradient centrifugation and then cryopreserved in liquid nitrogen vapor phase. Beyond this particular receptor, the publication reports: Pairwise subsampling indicated that sequencing depth was expected to affect the degree of clonotype sharing among donors. The genetic and exposure-history diversity represented was limited by the small number of donors. Sampling was restricted to blood, and TCR repertoires in tissues likely differ from the TCR repertoires found in blood.

Recombination connected TRBV6-1 to TRBJ2-2; TRBD1 is perhaps the D gene, given 6 matching bases. The material sequenced was PBMCs. This receptor was taken from a woman aged 40 to 55 in good health. Some clones in this sample may be carry-over from other donors' samples. For the CDR3, the sequence is CASSAPRQAVNTGELFF. Here is the DNA: TGTGCCAGCAGTGCACCCCGACAGGCCGTGAACACCGGGGAGCTGTTTTTT.